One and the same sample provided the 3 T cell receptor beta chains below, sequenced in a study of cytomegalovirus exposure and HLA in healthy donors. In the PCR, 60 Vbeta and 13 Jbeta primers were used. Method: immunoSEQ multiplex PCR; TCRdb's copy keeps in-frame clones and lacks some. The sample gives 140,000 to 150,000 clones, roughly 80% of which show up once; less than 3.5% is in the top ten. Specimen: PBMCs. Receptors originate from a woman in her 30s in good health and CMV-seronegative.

The CDR3 DNA is TGTGCCAGTAGTATCGGGACTAGCGGGGGCACCGAGCAGTACTTC. It is translated as CASSIGTSGGTEQYF. The gene calls are TRBV19 and TRBJ2-7; 14 nucleotides match TRBD2. Germline assignment: CDR1 LNHDA and CDR2 SQIVND (reference sequence). CDR3 length: 15 residues. With V trimmed by 3 bases and J by 6 bases, 4 bases remained unmatched.

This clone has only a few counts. The CDR3 DNA reads as TGTGCCAGCAGCCCTTGGGGACAGGGAGCGGAGCAGTACTTC. This encodes CASSPWGQGAEQYF. The chain is built from TRBV11-2 and TRBJ2-7; TRBD1 agrees at 9 bases. The V and J ends lost 5 bases and 7 bases, in that order; junction bases with no gene match: 9. The germline CDR1 and CDR2 sequences are SGHAT and FQNNGV. This CDR3 spans 14 amino acids.

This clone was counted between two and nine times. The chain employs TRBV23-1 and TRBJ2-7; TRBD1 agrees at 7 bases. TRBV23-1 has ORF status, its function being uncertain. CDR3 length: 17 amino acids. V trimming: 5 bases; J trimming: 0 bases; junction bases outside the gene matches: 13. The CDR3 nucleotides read TGCGCCAGCAGTATTAAAAAGGGGCCAGGGGGCTCCTACGAGCAGTACTTC. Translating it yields CASSIKKGPGGSYEQYF.